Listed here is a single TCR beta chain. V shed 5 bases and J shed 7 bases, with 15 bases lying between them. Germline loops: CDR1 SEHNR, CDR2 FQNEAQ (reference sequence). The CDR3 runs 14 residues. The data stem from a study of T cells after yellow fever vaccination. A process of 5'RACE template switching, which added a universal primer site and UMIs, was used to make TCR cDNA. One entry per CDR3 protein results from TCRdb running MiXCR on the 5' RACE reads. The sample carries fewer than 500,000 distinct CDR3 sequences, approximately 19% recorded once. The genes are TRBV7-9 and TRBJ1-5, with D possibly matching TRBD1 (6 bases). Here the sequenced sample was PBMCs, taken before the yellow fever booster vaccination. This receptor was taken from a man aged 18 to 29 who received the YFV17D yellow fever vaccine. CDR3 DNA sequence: TGTGCCAGCAGCGACGGGGGGCTGAGGCAGCCCCAGCATTTT. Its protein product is CASSDGGLRQPQHF.